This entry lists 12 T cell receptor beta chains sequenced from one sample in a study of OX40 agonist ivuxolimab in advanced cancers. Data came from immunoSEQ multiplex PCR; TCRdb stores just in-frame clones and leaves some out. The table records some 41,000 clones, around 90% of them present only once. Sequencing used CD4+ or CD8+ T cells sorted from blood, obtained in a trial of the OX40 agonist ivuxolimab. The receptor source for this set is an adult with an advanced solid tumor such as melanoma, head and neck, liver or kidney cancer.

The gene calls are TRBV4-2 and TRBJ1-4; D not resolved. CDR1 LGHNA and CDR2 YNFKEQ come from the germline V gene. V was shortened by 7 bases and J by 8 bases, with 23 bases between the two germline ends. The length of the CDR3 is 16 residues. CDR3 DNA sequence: TGTGCCAGCACCCCCCGCGATGGCCAGAGAGCGGAAAAACTGTTTTTT. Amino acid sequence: CASTPRDGQRAEKLFF.

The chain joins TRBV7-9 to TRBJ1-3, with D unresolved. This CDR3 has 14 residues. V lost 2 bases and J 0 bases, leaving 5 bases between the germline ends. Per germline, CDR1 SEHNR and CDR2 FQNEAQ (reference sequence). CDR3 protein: CASSLSSSGNTIYF. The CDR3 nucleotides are TGTGCCAGCAGCTTAAGTAGCTCTGGAAACACCATATATTTT.

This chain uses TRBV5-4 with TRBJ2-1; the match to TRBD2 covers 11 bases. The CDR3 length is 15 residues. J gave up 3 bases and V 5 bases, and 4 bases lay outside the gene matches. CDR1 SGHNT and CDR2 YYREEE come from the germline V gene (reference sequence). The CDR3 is CASRPGLADYNEQFF. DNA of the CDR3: TGTGCCAGCAGGCCGGGACTAGCGGACTACAATGAGCAGTTCTTC. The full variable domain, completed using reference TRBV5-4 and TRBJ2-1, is ETGVTQSPTHLIKTRGQQVTLRCSSQSGHNTVSWYQQALGQGPQFIFQYYREEENGRGNFPPRFSGLQFPNYSSELNVNALELDDSALYLCASRPGLADYNEQFFGPGTRLTVL.

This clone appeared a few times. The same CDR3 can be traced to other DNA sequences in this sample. CDR3 residues: CASSLDLRYEQYF. The CDR3 bases are TGTGCCAGCAGCTTGGATTTAAGATACGAGCAGTACTTC. The V gene is TRBV5-6, the J gene TRBJ2-7, with D hard to call. The ends were cut back, 0 bases at V and 4 bases at J, with 8 bases in the middle. The CDR3 contains 13 residues. In germline, CDR1 is SGHDT, CDR2 YYEEEE.

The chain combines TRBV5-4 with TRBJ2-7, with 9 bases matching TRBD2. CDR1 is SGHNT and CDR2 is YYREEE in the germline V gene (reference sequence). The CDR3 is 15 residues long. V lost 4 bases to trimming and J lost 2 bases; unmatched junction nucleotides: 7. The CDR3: CASSRNSGGTYEQYF. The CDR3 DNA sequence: TGTGCCAGCAGCCGAAATAGCGGGGGAACCTACGAGCAGTACTTC.

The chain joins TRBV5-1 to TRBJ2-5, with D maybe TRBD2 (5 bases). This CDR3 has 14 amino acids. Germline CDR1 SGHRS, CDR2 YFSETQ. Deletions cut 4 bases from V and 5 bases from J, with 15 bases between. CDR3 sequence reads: CASSREGLRETQYF. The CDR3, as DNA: TGCGCCAGCAGCCGAGAGGGATTGAGGGAGACCCAGTACTTC.

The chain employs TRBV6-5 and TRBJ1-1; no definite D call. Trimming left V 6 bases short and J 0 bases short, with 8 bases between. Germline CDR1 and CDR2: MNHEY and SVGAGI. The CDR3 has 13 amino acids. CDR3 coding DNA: TGTGCCAGCAGCCGGACCTTGAACACTGAAGCTTTCTTT. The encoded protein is CASSRTLNTEAFF.

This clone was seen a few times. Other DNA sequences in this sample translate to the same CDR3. CDR3 sequence: CASSLSTEAFF. The CDR3, as DNA: TGTGCCAGCAGTTTATCGACCGAAGCTTTCTTT. The rearrangement uses TRBV28 and TRBJ1-1; no clear D gene. Between the trimmed V and J ends, which lost 1 base and 8 bases, there was a span of 5 bases. Germline V lookup: CDR1 MDHEN, CDR2 SYDVKM. The CDR3 totals 11 residues.

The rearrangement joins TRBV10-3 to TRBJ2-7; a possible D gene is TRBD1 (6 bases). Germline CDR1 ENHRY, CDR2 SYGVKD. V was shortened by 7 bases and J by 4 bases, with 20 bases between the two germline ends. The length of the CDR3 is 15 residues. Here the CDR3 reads CAITVTTQGRYEQYF. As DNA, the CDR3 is TGTGCCATCACAGTGACAACCCAGGGGAGATACGAGCAGTACTTC.

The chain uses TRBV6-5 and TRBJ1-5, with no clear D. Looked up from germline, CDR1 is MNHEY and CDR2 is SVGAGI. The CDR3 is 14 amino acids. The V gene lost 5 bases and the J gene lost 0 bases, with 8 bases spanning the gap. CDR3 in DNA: TGTGCCAGCAGTATCCAGGCTAGCAATCAGCCCCAGCATTTT. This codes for CASSIQASNQPQHF.

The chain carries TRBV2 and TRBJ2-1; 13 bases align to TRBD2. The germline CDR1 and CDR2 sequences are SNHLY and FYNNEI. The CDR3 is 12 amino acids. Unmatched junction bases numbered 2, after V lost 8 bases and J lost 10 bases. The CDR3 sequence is CASGGLAGEQFF. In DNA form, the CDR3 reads TGTGCCAGCGGGGGACTAGCGGGGGAGCAGTTCTTC.

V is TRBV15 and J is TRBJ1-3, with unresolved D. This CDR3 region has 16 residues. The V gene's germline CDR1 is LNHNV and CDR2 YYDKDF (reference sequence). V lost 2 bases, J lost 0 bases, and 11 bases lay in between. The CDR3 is CATSRPTSGSGNTIYF. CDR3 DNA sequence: TGTGCCACCAGCAGACCGACATCAGGCTCTGGAAACACCATATATTTT.